Listed below are T cell receptor beta chains from one sample, sequenced in a study of blood T cell repertoires in COVID-19. Using immunoSEQ multiplex PCR, the repertoire was profiled, and TCRdb retains in-frame clones only, with some absent. Among approximately 150,000 clones listed, around four fifths were seen once. Sequencing was carried out using peripheral blood. The receptor set was obtained from a woman aged 80 or over with COVID-19, enrolled during active disease. The CDR3 runs from the conserved cysteine through the conserved F or W. Each record gives: clone size, J gene, V gene, D gene, CDR3 protein, CDR3 DNA. The D gene is left open where the match is weak. Size is stated for part of the rows, as once, few or many counts, or as a class when the clone is expanded.

>NA|TRBJ1-5|TRBV5-1|NA
CASSVDIGRPQHF
TGCGCCAGCAGCGTTGACATCGGAAGGCCCCAGCATTTT
>NA|TRBJ1-1|TRBV6-5|NA
CASSYSIPGYTEAFF
TGTGCCAGCAGTTACTCGATTCCGGGATACACTGAAGCTTTCTTT
>NA|TRBJ2-3|TRBV11-2|NA
CASGGFTDTQYF
TGTGCCAGCGGGGGGTTCACAGATACGCAGTATTTT
>NA|TRBJ2-2|TRBV2|NA
CASQRQGRSNTGELFF
TGTGCCAGCCAGAGGCAGGGTAGATCGAACACCGGGGAGCTGTTTTTT
>NA|TRBJ2-1|TRBV9|NA
CASSVTGTNEQFF
TGTGCCAGCAGCGTAACAGGTACTAATGAGCAGTTCTTC
>NA|TRBJ1-1|TRBV5-4|TRBD1
CASSKGQRNTEAFF
TGTGCCAGCAGCAAGGGACAGAGGAACACTGAAGCTTTCTTT
>NA|TRBJ1-2|TRBV5-6|NA
CASSLNFELTYGYTF
TGTGCCAGCAGCTTGAATTTTGAGCTTACCTATGGCTACACCTTC
>once|TRBJ1-2|TRBV7-2|TRBD1
CASSLGDRAGDGYTF
TGTGCCAGCAGCTTGGGGGACAGGGCCGGGGACGGCTACACCTTC
>NA|TRBJ2-2|TRBV7-3|TRBD2
CASGLAGADGELFF
TGTGCCAGTGGACTAGCGGGAGCCGATGGGGAGCTGTTTTTT
>NA|TRBJ1-1|TRBV27|TRBD1
CASSLGTGGLGTEAFF
TGTGCCAGCAGTTTGGGGACAGGGGGCCTCGGCACTGAAGCTTTCTTT